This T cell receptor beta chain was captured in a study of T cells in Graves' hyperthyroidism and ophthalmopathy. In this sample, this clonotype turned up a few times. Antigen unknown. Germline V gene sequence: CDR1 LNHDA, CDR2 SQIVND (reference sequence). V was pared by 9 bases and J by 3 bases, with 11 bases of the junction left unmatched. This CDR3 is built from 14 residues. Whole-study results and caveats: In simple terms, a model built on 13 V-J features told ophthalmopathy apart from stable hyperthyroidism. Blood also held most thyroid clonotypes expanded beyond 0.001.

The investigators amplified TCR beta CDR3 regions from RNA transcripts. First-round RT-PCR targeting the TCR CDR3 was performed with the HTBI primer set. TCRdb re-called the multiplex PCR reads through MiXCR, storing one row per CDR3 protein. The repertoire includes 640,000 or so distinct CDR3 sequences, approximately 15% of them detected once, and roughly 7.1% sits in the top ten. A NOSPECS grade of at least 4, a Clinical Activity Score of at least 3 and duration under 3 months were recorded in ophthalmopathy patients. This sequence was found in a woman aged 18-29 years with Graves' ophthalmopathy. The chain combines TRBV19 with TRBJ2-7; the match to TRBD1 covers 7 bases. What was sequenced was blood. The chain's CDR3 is CASAPGAGGYEQYF. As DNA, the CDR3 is TGTGCCAGCGCTCCTGGGGCAGGGGGCTACGAGCAGTACTTC.